This T cell receptor beta chain comes out of a study of cytomegalovirus exposure and HLA in healthy donors. PCR primers comprised 60 Vbeta and 13 Jbeta primers. Assay used: immunoSEQ multiplex PCR; TCRdb lists only in-frame clones, some missing. The sample yields roughly 150,000 clones, less than 10% seen once. Findings and limits, study-wide: Associated with cytomegalovirus, according to the listing, were some 180 TCR beta chains. It was only CMV serostatus that was available as immune exposure information.

This clone has just a few counts. The target antigen is unknown. Sequencing was carried out using PBMCs. This receptor was taken from a man aged 45-65 years in good health and CMV-seronegative.

CDR3 sequence reads: CASSYDRVGTEAFF. CDR3 coding DNA: TGTGCCAGCAGCTACGACAGGGTAGGCACTGAAGCTTTCTTT. The chain links TRBV9 to TRBJ1-1, with 7 bases that match TRBD1. This CDR3 contains 14 residues. Trimming cost V 4 bases and J 4 bases; bases outside gene matches: 7. Germline V gene data show CDR1 as SGDLS and CDR2 as YYNGEE.